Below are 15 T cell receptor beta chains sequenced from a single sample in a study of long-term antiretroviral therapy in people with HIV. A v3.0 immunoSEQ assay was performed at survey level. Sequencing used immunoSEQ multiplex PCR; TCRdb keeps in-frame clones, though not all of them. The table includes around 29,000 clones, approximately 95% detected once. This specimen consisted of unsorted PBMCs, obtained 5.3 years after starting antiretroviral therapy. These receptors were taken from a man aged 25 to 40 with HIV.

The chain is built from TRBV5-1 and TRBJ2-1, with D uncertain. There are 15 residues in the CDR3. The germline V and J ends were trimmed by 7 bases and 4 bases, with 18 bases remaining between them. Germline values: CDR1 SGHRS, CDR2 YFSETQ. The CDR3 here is CASRYVGSTYNEQFF. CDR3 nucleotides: TGCGCCAGCCGCTACGTTGGCAGTACTTACAATGAGCAGTTCTTC.

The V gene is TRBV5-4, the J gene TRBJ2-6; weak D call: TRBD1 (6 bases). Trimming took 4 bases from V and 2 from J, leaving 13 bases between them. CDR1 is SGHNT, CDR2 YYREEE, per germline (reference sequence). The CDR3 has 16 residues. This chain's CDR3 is CASSGSGDPGANVLTF. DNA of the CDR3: TGTGCCAGCAGCGGATCAGGGGATCCTGGGGCCAACGTCCTGACTTTC. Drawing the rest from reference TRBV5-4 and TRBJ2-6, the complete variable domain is ETGVTQSPTHLIKTRGQQVTLRCSSQSGHNTVSWYQQALGQGPQFIFQYYREEENGRGNFPPRFSGLQFPNYSSELNVNALELDDSALYLCASSGSGDPGANVLTFGAGSRLTVL.

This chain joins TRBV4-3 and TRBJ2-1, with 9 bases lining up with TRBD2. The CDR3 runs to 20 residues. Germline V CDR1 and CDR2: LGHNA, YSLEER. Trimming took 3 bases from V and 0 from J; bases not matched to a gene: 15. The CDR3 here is CASSHRRPGLAMSSYNEQFF. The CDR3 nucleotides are TGCGCCAGCAGCCATCGCAGACCGGGACTAGCTATGTCCTCCTACAATGAGCAGTTCTTC.

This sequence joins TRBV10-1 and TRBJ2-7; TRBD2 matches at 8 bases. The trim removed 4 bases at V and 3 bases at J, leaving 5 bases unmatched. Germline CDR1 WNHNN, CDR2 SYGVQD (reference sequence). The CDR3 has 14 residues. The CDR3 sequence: CASSAPAGGYEQYF. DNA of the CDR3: TGCGCCAGCAGTGCTCCGGCGGGAGGCTACGAGCAGTACTTC.

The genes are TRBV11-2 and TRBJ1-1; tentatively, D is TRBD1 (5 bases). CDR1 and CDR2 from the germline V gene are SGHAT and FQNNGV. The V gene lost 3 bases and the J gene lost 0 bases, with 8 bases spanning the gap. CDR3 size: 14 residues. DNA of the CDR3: TGTGCCAGCAGCTTTCAGGGCATGAACACTGAAGCTTTCTTT. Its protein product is CASSFQGMNTEAFF.

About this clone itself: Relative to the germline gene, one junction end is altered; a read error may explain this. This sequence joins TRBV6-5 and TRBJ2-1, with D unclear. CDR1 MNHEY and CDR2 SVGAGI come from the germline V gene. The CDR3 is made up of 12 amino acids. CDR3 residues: CASSYSSNEQFF. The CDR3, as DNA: TGTGCCAGCAGTTACTCCTCCAATGAGCAGTTCTTC.

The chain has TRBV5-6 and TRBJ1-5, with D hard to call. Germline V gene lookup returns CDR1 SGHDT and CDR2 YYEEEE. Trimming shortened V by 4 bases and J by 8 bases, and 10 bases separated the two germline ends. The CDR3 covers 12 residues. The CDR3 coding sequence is TGTGCCAGCAGCAGCCCGAGCAAGCCCCAGCATTTT. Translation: CASSSPSKPQHF.

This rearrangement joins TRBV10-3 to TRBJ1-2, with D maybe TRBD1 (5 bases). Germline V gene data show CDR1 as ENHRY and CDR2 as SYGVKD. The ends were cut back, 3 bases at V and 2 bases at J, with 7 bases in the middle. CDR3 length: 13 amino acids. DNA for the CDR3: TGTGCCATCAGTGAAGCAGGGAACTATGGCTACACCTTC. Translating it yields CAISEAGNYGYTF.

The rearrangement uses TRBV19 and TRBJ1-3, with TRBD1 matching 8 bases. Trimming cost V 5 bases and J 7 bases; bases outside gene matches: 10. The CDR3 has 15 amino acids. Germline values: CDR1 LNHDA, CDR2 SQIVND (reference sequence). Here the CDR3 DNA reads TGTGCCAGTAGTTCCAGGACAGGGAGTACGAACACCATATATTTT. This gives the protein CASSSRTGSTNTIYF. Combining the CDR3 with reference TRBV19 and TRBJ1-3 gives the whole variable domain DGGITQSPKYLFRKEGQNVTLSCEQNLNHDAMYWYRQDPGQGLRLIYYSQIVNDFQKGDIAEGYSVSREKKESFPLTVTSAQKNPTAFYLCASSSRTGSTNTIYFGEGSWLTVV.

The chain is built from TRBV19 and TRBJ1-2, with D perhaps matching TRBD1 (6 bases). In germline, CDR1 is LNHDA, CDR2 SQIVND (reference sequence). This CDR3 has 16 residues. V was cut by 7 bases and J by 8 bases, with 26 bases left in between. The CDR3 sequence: CASTSLPTGIPPGYTF. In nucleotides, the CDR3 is TGTGCCAGTACCTCCCTCCCAACAGGGATCCCCCCAGGCTACACCTTC.

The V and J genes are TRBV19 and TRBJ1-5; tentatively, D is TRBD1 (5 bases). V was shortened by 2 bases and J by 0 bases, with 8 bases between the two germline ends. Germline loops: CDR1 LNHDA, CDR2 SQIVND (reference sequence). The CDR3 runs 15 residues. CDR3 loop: CASSIKGYSNQPQHF. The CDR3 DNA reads TGTGCCAGTAGTATAAAGGGGTATAGCAATCAGCCCCAGCATTTT.

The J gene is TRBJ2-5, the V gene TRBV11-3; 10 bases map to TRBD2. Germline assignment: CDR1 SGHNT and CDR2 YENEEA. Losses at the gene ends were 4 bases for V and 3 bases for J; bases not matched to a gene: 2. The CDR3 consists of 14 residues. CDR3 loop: CASSSGTSEETQYF. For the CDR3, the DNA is TGTGCCAGCAGCTCCGGGACTAGCGAAGAGACCCAGTACTTC.

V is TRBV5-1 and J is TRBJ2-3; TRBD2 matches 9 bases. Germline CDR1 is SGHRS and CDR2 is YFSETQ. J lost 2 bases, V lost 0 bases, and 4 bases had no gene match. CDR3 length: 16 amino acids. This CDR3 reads CASSLDLAGNTDTQYF. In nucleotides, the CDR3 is TGCGCCAGCAGCTTGGATCTAGCGGGGAACACAGATACGCAGTATTTT.

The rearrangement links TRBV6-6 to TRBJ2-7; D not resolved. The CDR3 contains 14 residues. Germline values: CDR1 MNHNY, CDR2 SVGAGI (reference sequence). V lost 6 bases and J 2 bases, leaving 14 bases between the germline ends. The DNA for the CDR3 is TGTGCCAGCAGATCCCCAACTCGCCCCTACGAGCAGTACTTC. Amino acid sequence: CASRSPTRPYEQYF.

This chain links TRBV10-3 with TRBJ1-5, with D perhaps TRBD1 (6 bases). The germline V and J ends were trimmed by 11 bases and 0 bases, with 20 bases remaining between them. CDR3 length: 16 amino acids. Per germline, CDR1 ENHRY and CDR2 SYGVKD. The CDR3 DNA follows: TGTGCCGCGGGGGGGGCAGGGGCATATAGCAATCAGCCCCAGCATTTT. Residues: CAAGGAGAYSNQPQHF.